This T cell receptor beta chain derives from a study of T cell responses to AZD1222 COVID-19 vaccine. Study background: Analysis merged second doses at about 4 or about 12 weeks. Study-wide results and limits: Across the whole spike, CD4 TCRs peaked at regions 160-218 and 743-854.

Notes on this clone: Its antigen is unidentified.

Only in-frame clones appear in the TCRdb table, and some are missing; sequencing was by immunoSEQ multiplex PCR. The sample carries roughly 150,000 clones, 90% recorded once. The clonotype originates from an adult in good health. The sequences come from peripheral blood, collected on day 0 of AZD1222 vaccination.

The CDR3 sequence: CASSPDINTGELFF. In nucleotides, the CDR3 is TGCGCCAGCAGCCCGGACATTAACACCGGGGAGCTGTTTTTT. This chain links TRBV5-1 with TRBJ2-2; perhaps TRBD1 as D (5 bases). Trimming stripped 4 bases from V and 2 bases from J, with 9 bases between. The CDR3 extends over 14 amino acids. Germline V gene sequence: CDR1 SGHRS, CDR2 YFSETQ.